Listed here is a single TCR beta chain. Which antigen it targets is not known. No much larger clonotype is one base removed from it; base qualities were not supplied. These data belong to a study of T cell responses to AZD1222 COVID-19 vaccine (dated by TCRdb to about 2021). At the level of the whole study: AZD1222 recipients with second doses at about 4 weeks or about 12 weeks were pooled, because spike-specific TCR depth and breadth did not differ between schedules. Trial participants were enrolled by age into subgroups of 18-55, 56-69 and 70-plus years, and roughly 160, 29 and 62 TCR-sequenced participants, respectively, were included in these subgroups. A total of 240 or so trial participants underwent TCR sequencing, of whom 207 had received two doses of AZD1222 and 26 had received two doses of the MenACWY control vaccine.

The CDR3 regions of human TCRbeta chains were analyzed by immunosequencing. The published analysis was carried out like this. TCRs in the repertoires were compared against a reference library of SARS-CoV-2-specific TCRs that had been generated with the MIRA antigen-specificity platform. Breadth meant the fraction of unique TCRs that were SARS-CoV-2-associated, whereas depth meant the fraction of total T cells that were SARS-CoV-2-associated. Using the MIRA data, every spike-specific TCR was mapped to the spike region that the TCR reacted to and assigned to either a CD4 or a CD8 class. Log10-transformed breadth and depth values were compared by one-way ANOVA with Sidak's multiple comparisons tests. TCRdb retrieved this table from immuneACCESS and kept in-frame rearrangements only. Not all clones are present; in checked studies, unresolved V genes account for under half, and no reason is known for the remainder. The DNA gave D and trimming, while V, J and clone size come from that table. A total of more than 95,000 clones appear in this sample, about nine tenths of them only once. The top ten clones comprise approximately 7.6% of the sample.

The paper as a whole reports these results and caveats: The 56-69-year group was small, and its depth increase did not reach significance, likely because of low power. Nearly half of unique spike-specific TCRs reportedly recognized epitopes outside regions mutated in the B.1.351 and B.1.1.7 variants. A significant rise in spike-specific TCR breadth and depth was observed after two AZD1222 doses relative to day 0 and relative to MenACWY recipients. Conclusions about previously exposed vaccinees were limited because only a handful of AZD1222 recipients were SARS-CoV-2 seropositive at baseline. The whole spike protein was spanned by vaccine-associated CD4 TCRs, and dominant responses were seen in regions 160-218 and 743-854. No day 14 peak-response samples were available, so repertoires were characterized only after the peak T cell response. Participants were mostly white British, with more females than males. The authors suggested clonal diversity may have been underestimated.

The time point label corresponds to: baseline before first vaccination. Vaccinee samples were obtained from the UK trials COV001 and COV002, which included a single-blind randomized controlled phase 2/3 trial of AZD1222 (ChAdOx1 nCoV-19) in healthy adults. For TCRbeta chain sequencing, PBMC samples were collected from trial participants at day 0 and at day 28 after the second dose. In the germline V gene, CDR1 corresponds to SGHTA and CDR2 to FQGNSA. For this chain, trimming is 0 bases at the V end and 4 bases at the J end, and the number of junction bases without a gene match is 0. From its cysteine to its phenylalanine, the CDR3 spans 14 amino acids. The only DNA kept is the CDR3, 42 bases in frame from the first base.

This TCR derives from an adult in good health. The chain uses TRBV7-2 and TRBJ2-1; TRBD1 agrees with 7 junctional bases. Here the sequenced sample was peripheral blood, taken on day 0 of AZD1222 vaccination. In nucleotides, the sequence is TGTGCCAGCAGCTTAGCGGGACAGTACAATGAGCAGTTCTTC. This translates into CASSLAGQYNEQFF. The variable domain in full, with residues beyond the CDR3 obtained from the reference TRBV7-2 and TRBJ2-1 genes, is GAGVSQSPSNKVTEKGKDVELRCDPISGHTALYWYRQSLGQGLEFLIYFQGNSAPDKSGLPSDRFSAERTGGSVSTLTIQRTQQEDSAVYLCASSLAGQYNEQFFGPGTRLTVL.